A single sample gave rise to the 8 T cell receptor beta chains below, sequenced in a study of blood T cell repertoires in COVID-19. Generated by immunoSEQ multiplex PCR, the TCRdb table keeps only in-frame clones and is missing some. The profile shows about 210,000 clones, 65% to 85% of them singletons. What was sequenced was peripheral blood. These receptor sequences come from a woman between 45 and 60 years old with acute or convalescent COVID-19.

The chain employs TRBV10-3 and TRBJ2-1; 13 nucleotides line up with TRBD2. The length of the CDR3 is 14 residues. V trimming: 6 bases; J trimming: 9 bases; junction bases outside the gene matches: 5. The V gene's germline CDR1 is ENHRY and CDR2 SYGVKD. The CDR3 DNA reads TGTGCCATCAGCGGACTAGCGGGAGTGGTTGAGCAGTTCTTC. Translating it yields CAISGLAGVVEQFF.

The chain uses TRBV4-2 and TRBJ2-3, with TRBD2 identical over 10 bases. The CDR3 extends over 18 amino acids. Trimming cost V 2 bases and J 5 bases; bases outside gene matches: 13. The germline CDR1 and CDR2 sequences are LGHNA and YNFKEQ. The CDR3 DNA sequence: TGTGCCAGCAGCCAAACAATGGACCTAGCGGGAGTTAAAGATACGCAGTATTTT. This translates into CASSQTMDLAGVKDTQYF.

The rearrangement joins TRBV10-3 to TRBJ2-5; 9 nucleotides line up with TRBD2. With V trimmed by 3 bases and J by 3 bases, 5 bases remained unmatched. This CDR3 has 15 amino acids. Per the germline V gene, CDR1 is ENHRY and CDR2 is SYGVKD. CDR3 region: CAISDPSGKEETQYF. The CDR3 region has the DNA TGTGCCATCAGTGATCCTAGCGGGAAAGAAGAGACCCAGTACTTC.

This clone showed up many times. This chain joins TRBV27 and TRBJ2-1; D perhaps matches TRBD2 (5 bases). V gave up 6 bases and J gave up 2 bases, with 11 bases separating them. Germline V gene sequence: CDR1 MNHEY, CDR2 SMNVEV (reference sequence). There are 14 residues in the CDR3. This CDR3 is CASRPGIPYNEQFF. In nucleotides, the CDR3 is TGTGCCAGCAGACCGGGGATACCCTACAATGAGCAGTTCTTC.

The V gene is TRBV2, the J gene TRBJ1-2; D is ambiguous. Germline loops: CDR1 SNHLY, CDR2 FYNNEI. The CDR3 has 13 residues. V dropped 0 bases and J dropped 2 bases, with 4 bases sitting between them. CDR3 in DNA: TGTGCCAGCAGTGAAGCTCAGAACTATGGCTACACCTTC. This sequence encodes CASSEAQNYGYTF.

This chain connects TRBV30 to TRBJ1-2, with 8 nucleotides matching TRBD1. The CDR3 extends over 14 amino acids. Germline CDR1 GTSNPN, CDR2 SVGIG (reference sequence). The V and J ends lost 2 bases and 6 bases, in that order; junction bases with no gene match: 8. The CDR3 DNA sequence: TGTGCCTGGAGTACGGCAGGGGGCCGGGATGGCTACACCTTC. This gives the protein CAWSTAGGRDGYTF.

This clone was seen more than once but under ten times. The chain carries TRBV7-2 and TRBJ2-3; 8 bases are a match to TRBD1. V shed 4 bases, J shed 3 bases, and the junction held 12 bases outside the gene matches. The CDR3 consists of 17 residues. Germline CDR1 is SGHTA and CDR2 is FQGNSA. In DNA form, the CDR3 reads TGTGCCAGCAGCTCAAGACAGGGGTTAACAGGGACAGATACGCAGTATTTT. This codes for CASSSRQGLTGTDTQYF.

This rearrangement joins TRBV11-3 to TRBJ2-6; no reliable D call. This CDR3 has 13 amino acids. Trimming removed 4 bases from V and 3 bases from J, with 4 bases in between. Germline-derived CDR1 and CDR2 are SGHNT and YENEEA. This CDR3 is CASSSNGANVLTF. The CDR3 DNA is TGTGCCAGCAGCTCAAATGGGGCCAACGTCCTGACTTTC.